Following are 10 T cell receptor beta chains from one sample sequenced in a study of T-cell memory formation after mild COVID-19. TCRdb recomputed calls from the 5' RACE reads with MiXCR, one row per CDR3 protein. The table includes fewer than 250,000 distinct CDR3 sequences, 15% to 19% detected once. Source material: PBMCs or a T cell subset sorted from them (not recorded which). The receptors were gathered from an adult woman who had mild COVID-19 (a few samples of this study predate the infection). Cell type and time point are not known.

This clonotype has only a few counts. V and J are TRBV12-3 or TRBV12-4 and TRBJ1-3; D not resolved. The V gene lost 6 bases and the J gene lost 4 bases, with 10 bases spanning the gap. There are 13 residues in the CDR3. CDR3 sequence (DNA): TGTGCCAGCAGGCCTGACTTAGGAAACACCATATATTTT. Protein product: CASRPDLGNTIYF.

This clonotype was observed at least ten times. The chain recombines TRBV27 with TRBJ1-6; TRBD1 agrees at 10 bases. The CDR3 covers 15 residues. CDR1 is MNHEY and CDR2 is SMNVEV in the germline V gene (reference sequence). The junction had 7 bases not matched to a gene; V was cut back by 5 bases and J by 9 bases. This chain's CDR3 is CASSQGGQGSSPLHF. CDR3 in DNA: TGTGCCAGCAGTCAGGGGGGACAGGGGAGTTCACCCCTCCACTTT.

This clonotype has just a few counts. The genes are TRBV2 and TRBJ2-1; a possible D gene is TRBD2 (7 bases). Germline CDR1 SNHLY, CDR2 FYNNEI. Deletions cut 5 bases from V and 6 bases from J, with 11 bases between. CDR3 length: 13 amino acids. CDR3 protein: CASSLRGANEQFF. The CDR3, as DNA: TGTGCCAGCAGTCTTCGGGGGGCCAATGAGCAGTTCTTC.

The chain joins TRBV4-1 to TRBJ1-2, with a tentative D call TRBD1 (5 bases). V gave up 1 base and J gave up 2 bases, with 11 bases separating them. Germline V CDR1 and CDR2: MGHRA, YSYEKL. The CDR3 sequence is 15 residues long. The CDR3 region is CASSQAFGQNYGYTF. The CDR3 DNA reads TGCGCCAGCAGCCAAGCTTTTGGACAAAACTATGGCTACACCTTC.

This clonotype has more than one count but fewer than ten. V gene TRBV2 combines with J gene TRBJ2-7; a weak D match, TRBD2 (7 bases). The V gene's germline CDR1 is SNHLY and CDR2 FYNNEI. The CDR3 is made up of 15 amino acids. V shed 4 bases and J shed 3 bases, with 16 bases lying between them. CDR3 nucleotide sequence: TGTGCCAGCAGTGTACGGGGGGCGCCCCACTACGAGCAGTACTTC. The encoded protein is CASSVRGAPHYEQYF.

V and J are TRBV27 and TRBJ1-6, with D maybe TRBD1 (6 bases). This CDR3 comprises 12 residues. The germline gives CDR1 MNHEY, CDR2 SMNVEV (reference sequence). V lost 3 bases to trimming and J lost 10 bases, with 7 bases between them. The CDR3 region has the DNA TGTGCCAGCAGTTTTCAGGGGTCACCCCTCCACTTT. Protein: CASSFQGSPLHF.

This clonotype has a single count. The chain couples TRBV20-1 to TRBJ1-3; D gene ambiguous. Germline assignment: CDR1 DFQATT and CDR2 SNEGSKA (reference sequence). V gave up 5 bases and J gave up 0 bases, with 11 bases separating them. This CDR3 spans 14 amino acids. The CDR3 sequence: CSAPDPYSGNTIYF. The CDR3 DNA reads TGCAGTGCTCCTGACCCCTACTCTGGAAACACCATATATTTT.

This clonotype was observed at least ten times. The DNA for the CDR3 is TGTGCCAGCAGTGGGGGTAGCGGAACCTACGAGCAGTACTTC. Translation: CASSGGSGTYEQYF. V is TRBV6-6 and J is TRBJ2-7, with D possibly matching TRBD2 (6 bases). CDR1 and CDR2 from the germline V gene are MNHNY and SVGAGI (reference sequence). Trimming shortened V by 5 bases and J by 2 bases, and 13 bases separated the two germline ends. CDR3 length equals 14 residues.

The genes are TRBV27 and TRBJ2-7; D gene uncertain. V lost 0 bases to trimming and J lost 4 bases, with 16 bases between them. CDR3 length: 16 residues. Germline CDR1 MNHEY, CDR2 SMNVEV (reference sequence). This CDR3 is CASSLSNGARLYEQYF. For the CDR3, the DNA is TGTGCCAGCAGTTTATCGAATGGCGCCAGATTGTACGAGCAGTACTTC.

The chain is built from TRBV18 and TRBJ2-7; D perhaps matches TRBD2 (5 bases). This CDR3 comprises 15 residues. Deletions cut 6 bases from V and 2 bases from J, with 17 bases between. Germline CDR1 and CDR2: KGHSH and LQKENI. CDR3 nucleotides: TGTGCCAGCTCCTCAACGAGGGATCATACCTACGAGCAGTACTTC. Translating it yields CASSSTRDHTYEQYF.